This passage covers 10 T cell receptor beta chains from one sample sequenced in a study of identical twins. TCRdb re-derived calls from the 5' RACE reads in MiXCR, one entry per CDR3 protein. The data contain approximately 600,000 distinct CDR3 sequences, over 8.5% of them singletons. The sample was also linked to a second study, of yellow fever vaccine responses in identical twins.

Sequenced material: PBMCs. The receptor source for this set is a woman aged 18 to 35 in good health.

This clonotype was detected many times. The chain recombines TRBV10-3 with TRBJ2-3; D may match TRBD1 or TRBD2 (8 bases each). Germline CDR1 is ENHRY and CDR2 is SYGVKD. This CDR3 comprises 21 residues. V lost 6 bases and J 4 bases, leaving 35 bases between the germline ends. The CDR3: CAIRRSTGEYSGTSVPDTQYF. The CDR3 DNA is TGTGCCATCAGAAGATCGACAGGGGAATATTCCGGGACTAGTGTCCCAGATACGCAGTATTTT.

This clonotype was counted between two and nine times. The CDR3 bases are TGTGCCACCAGTGACCATACAGGTTACCTGAACACCGGGGAGCTGTTTTTT. Protein product: CATSDHTGYLNTGELFF. The V call is TRBV24-1, the J call TRBJ2-2; a weak D match, TRBD1 (5 bases). The CDR3 length is 17 residues. V was cut by 4 bases and J by 1 base, with 15 bases left in between. Germline values: CDR1 KGHDR, CDR2 SFDVKD.

This clonotype was seen at least ten times. The V and J genes are TRBV5-1 and TRBJ2-3; D may be TRBD1 or TRBD2 (5 bases each). Germline V gives CDR1 SGHRS, CDR2 YFSETQ. This CDR3 has 15 amino acids. V gave up 7 bases and J gave up 6 bases, with 21 bases separating them. CDR3 region: CASAVRERFEDTQYF. In DNA, the CDR3 is TGCGCCAGCGCTGTCAGGGAGAGGTTTGAGGATACGCAGTATTTT.

This clonotype was seen more than once but under ten times. The V gene is TRBV15, the J gene TRBJ1-2; D is unresolved. The V and J ends lost 3 bases and 8 bases respectively, with 7 bases between them. The CDR3 is 11 amino acids. CDR1 is LNHNV and CDR2 is YYDKDF in the germline V gene (reference sequence). DNA for the CDR3: TGTGCCACCAGCAGCTTTGGCGGCTACACCTTC. This codes for CATSSFGGYTF.

This clonotype was observed a few times. The chain links TRBV7-2 to TRBJ2-7; D perhaps matches TRBD2 (6 bases). CDR1 SGHTA and CDR2 FQGNSA come from the germline V gene. V was trimmed by 6 bases and J by 0 bases, leaving 15 bases between them. The CDR3 extends over 15 amino acids. CDR3 nucleotide sequence: TGTGCCAGCAGTTCCGGGACTCTTACCTCCTACGAGCAGTACTTC. It codes for CASSSGTLTSYEQYF.

This clonotype was detected only a few times. The rearrangement joins TRBV13 to TRBJ2-7; 8 bases are a match to TRBD1. The germline V gene has CDR1 PRHDT and CDR2 FYEKMQ (reference sequence). CDR3 length: 15 amino acids. With 4 bases clipped from V and 3 bases from J, the junction kept 8 bases outside the gene matches. In nucleotides, the CDR3 is TGTGCCAGCAGCTCAAGCCTGGACAGGGACTACGAGCAGTACTTC. Protein sequence: CASSSSLDRDYEQYF.

This clonotype was counted many times. The gene calls are TRBV29-1 and TRBJ2-3, with TRBD1 identical over 7 bases. CDR3 length: 15 amino acids. CDR1 is SQVTM and CDR2 is ANQGSEA in the germline V gene. The ends lost 4 bases at V and 0 bases at J; junction bases unmatched: 7. CDR3 nucleotide sequence: TGCAGCGTTGTTATGAGGGACAGCAGCACAGATACGCAGTATTTT. Translation gives CSVVMRDSSTDTQYF.

This clonotype was found many times. V and J are TRBV6-5 and TRBJ1-2; 9 nucleotides line up with TRBD1. Per the germline V gene, CDR1 is MNHEY and CDR2 is SVGAGI. This CDR3 has 14 residues. The trim removed 6 bases at V and 14 bases at J, leaving 16 bases unmatched. CDR3 in DNA: TGTGCCAGCAGATACCAACCGGGACAGGGAAGTAGTACCTTC. Residues: CASRYQPGQGSSTF.

The genes are TRBV29-1 and TRBJ2-7; 12 bases match TRBD2. J lost 7 bases, V lost 2 bases, and 6 bases had no gene match. Germline loops: CDR1 SQVTM, CDR2 ANQGSEA. There are 14 residues in the CDR3. CDR3 loop: CSVEKLAGGWEQYF. As DNA, the CDR3 is TGCAGCGTTGAAAAACTAGCGGGAGGATGGGAGCAGTACTTC.

The chain combines TRBV20-1 with TRBJ2-1; the match to TRBD2 covers 11 bases. CDR1 is DFQATT and CDR2 is SNEGSKA in the germline V gene (reference sequence). The CDR3 extends over 16 amino acids. V dropped 3 bases and J dropped 11; count of bases not matched to a gene: 15. CDR3 nucleotide sequence: TGCAGTGCTAGTCTAGGGGCGCTAGCGGGAGGCCCTAAGCAGTTCTTC. Translation gives CSASLGALAGGPKQFF.